Listed here are 17 T cell receptor beta chains from one sample, sequenced in a study of identical twins (dated by TCRdb to about 2016). Library preparation employed 5' RACE. The instrument was an Illumina HiSeq 2000. TCRdb applied fastp at Q25 and MiXCR to the public reads, then kept only in-frame beta chains. Rows with a matching CDR3 protein are joined into one entry that keeps the most common DNA and genes. This sample gives approximately 300,000 distinct CDR3 sequences in total; over 8.5% of them show up just once. The ten largest clones represent roughly 7% of the sample. The same sample was also used in a study of yellow fever vaccine responses in identical twins.

Specimen: CD8+ T cells sorted from blood. Receptor source: a woman aged 18-30 years in good health.

The sample holds a few counts of this clonotype. One junction end disagrees with the germline gene, perhaps due to a read error. V is TRBV13 and J is TRBJ2-3; 10 bases agree with TRBD2. Germline lookup yields CDR1 PRHDT and CDR2 FYEKMQ (reference sequence). This CDR3 comprises 19 residues. The CDR3: CVSSSSTASGGVGTDTQYF. The CDR3 DNA reads TGTGTCAGCAGCTCTTCTACGGCTAGCGGGGGCGTAGGCACAGATACGCAGTATTTT.

This clonotype was detected ten times or more. One junction end disagrees with the germline gene, perhaps due to a read error. V and J are TRBV5-1 and TRBJ2-7; D ambiguous. Germline V CDR1 and CDR2: SGHRS, YFSETQ. The length of the CDR3 is 11 residues. CDR3 residues: CASSSGPEQYF. Here the CDR3 DNA reads TGTGCCAGCAGTTCCGGACCCGAGCAGTACTTC.

This clonotype was detected ten times or more. CDR3 DNA: TGTGCCAGCAGTTTGGGGACAGGGAGGCCCCTAAACATTCAGTACTTC. This gives the protein CASSLGTGRPLNIQYF. This rearrangement joins TRBV12-3 or TRBV12-4 to TRBJ2-4, with 9 bases that match TRBD1. This CDR3 has 16 residues. Germline trimming cut 3 bases from V and 6 bases from J; bases unmatched to any gene: 9.

This clonotype was picked up many times. J is TRBJ1-4 and V is TRBV4-1, with 12 bases lining up with TRBD1. CDR1 and CDR2 from the germline V gene are MGHRA and YSYEKL. The CDR3 has 16 amino acids. Trimming cost V 2 bases and J 7 bases; bases outside gene matches: 5. Here the CDR3 DNA reads TGCGCCAGCAGCCAATTTCGGGGACAGGGGGCTGAAAAACTGTTTTTT. This encodes CASSQFRGQGAEKLFF.

This clonotype was counted between two and nine times. V gene TRBV29-1 combines with J gene TRBJ2-3; 11 positions match TRBD1. The trim removed 5 bases at V and 2 bases at J, leaving 6 bases unmatched. CDR1 SQVTM and CDR2 ANQGSEA come from the germline V gene. The CDR3 runs to 15 residues. The CDR3 spells CSVPGQGVDTDTQYF. The CDR3 DNA reads TGCAGCGTTCCGGGACAGGGGGTCGACACAGATACGCAGTATTTT.

This clonotype was detected a few times. The chain is built from TRBV3-1 and TRBJ2-3, with 7 bases identical to TRBD1. The CDR3 totals 14 residues. CDR1 is LGHDT, CDR2 YNNKEL, per germline (reference sequence). Trimming removed 2 bases from V and 3 bases from J; junction bases left unmatched: 2. The CDR3 reads CASSQTTGTDTQYF. The CDR3 DNA reads TGTGCCAGCAGCCAAACGACAGGGACAGATACGCAGTATTTT.

The V and J genes are TRBV2 and TRBJ1-6; no reliable D call. There are 15 residues in the CDR3. Trimming pared 2 bases from V and 10 bases from J, leaving 15 bases between. CDR1 is SNHLY, CDR2 FYNNEI, per germline. The CDR3 here is CASSETLSAWSPLHF. DNA for the CDR3: TGTGCCAGCAGTGAAACCCTTAGCGCCTGGTCACCCCTCCACTTT.

This clonotype has just a few counts. The chain is built from TRBV6-1 and TRBJ2-1; 14 bases map to TRBD2. V gave up 6 bases and J gave up 6 bases; unmatched junction bases: 4. The CDR3 sequence is 15 residues long. Germline assignment: CDR1 MNHNS and CDR2 SASEGT. CDR3 in amino acids: CASRPGLAGVNEQFF. DNA for the CDR3: TGTGCCAGCAGGCCGGGACTAGCGGGGGTCAATGAGCAGTTCTTC.

This clonotype was seen only a few times. The J gene is TRBJ2-1, the V gene TRBV15, with D hard to call. Trimming stripped 0 bases from V and 4 bases from J, with 10 bases between. Germline V gene lookup returns CDR1 LNHNV and CDR2 YYDKDF (reference sequence). The CDR3 has 15 amino acids. CDR3 residues: CATSRDRSLYNEQFF. The CDR3 nucleotides read TGTGCCACCAGCAGAGATAGGAGCTTGTACAATGAGCAGTTCTTC.

The CDR3 nucleotides read TGCAGCGTTGAAGGAGCTGCCTCCACAGATACGCAGTATTTT. The encoded protein is CSVEGAASTDTQYF. The chain has TRBV29-1 and TRBJ2-3; no clear D gene. Germline V gene data show CDR1 as SQVTM and CDR2 as ANQGSEA. The V gene lost 1 base and the J gene lost 2 bases, with 10 bases spanning the gap. The CDR3 totals 14 residues.

The table lists this clonotype with many counts. This rearrangement joins TRBV7-9 to TRBJ1-4; D not resolved. Germline V gene data show CDR1 as SEHNR and CDR2 as FQNEAQ (reference sequence). CDR3 size: 13 residues. V lost 1 base and J 10 bases, leaving 10 bases between the germline ends. The CDR3 region has the DNA TGTGCCAGCAGCTTAGTGTCCGAGGGAAAACTGTTTTTT. Its protein is CASSLVSEGKLFF.

The rearrangement links TRBV7-2 to TRBJ2-5, with unresolved D. V was trimmed by 1 base and J by 4 bases, leaving 13 bases between them. The CDR3 has 15 amino acids. Germline CDR1 SGHTA, CDR2 FQGNSA. The CDR3 DNA follows: TGTGCCAGCAGCTTAGAGCAGGCCGTGGGAGAGACCCAGTACTTC. Residues: CASSLEQAVGETQYF.

The chain has TRBV30 and TRBJ2-3, with D possibly being TRBD2 (6 bases). CDR1 and CDR2 from the germline V gene are GTSNPN and SVGIG (reference sequence). The CDR3 covers 13 residues. The ends were cut back, 4 bases at V and 1 base at J, with 9 bases in the middle. The CDR3 reads CAWTWGGTDTQYF. The DNA of the CDR3 is TGTGCCTGGACCTGGGGGGGCACAGATACGCAGTATTTT. The variable domain in full, completed from reference TRBV30 and TRBJ2-3, reads SQTIHQWPATLVQPVGSPLSLECTVEGTSNPNLYWYRQAAGRGLQLLFYSVGIGQISSEVPQNLSASRPQDRQFILSSKKLLLSDSGFYLCAWTWGGTDTQYFGPGTRLTVL.

This chain uses TRBV27 with TRBJ1-2; 9 bases map to TRBD1. CDR3 length: 18 residues. With V trimmed by 6 bases and J by 0 bases, 14 bases remained unmatched. From germline, CDR1 is MNHEY and CDR2 SMNVEV (reference sequence). The CDR3 spells CASRDLTGGPLTNYGYTF. For the CDR3, the DNA is TGTGCCAGCAGAGACCTGACAGGGGGGCCCCTTACTAACTATGGCTACACCTTC.

This clonotype was detected a few times. This chain connects TRBV20-1 to TRBJ2-3; D is possibly TRBD1 or TRBD2 (6 bases each). CDR1 DFQATT and CDR2 SNEGSKA come from the germline V gene (reference sequence). The germline V and J ends were trimmed by 3 bases and 5 bases, with 9 bases remaining between them. CDR3 length equals 12 residues. The CDR3 sequence: CSASRGRDTQYF. Here the CDR3 DNA reads TGCAGTGCTAGCCGGGGGCGAGATACGCAGTATTTT.

This clonotype was recorded at least ten times. This sequence joins TRBV7-9 and TRBJ2-5; D possibly corresponds to TRBD2 (5 bases). Germline V gives CDR1 SEHNR, CDR2 FQNEAQ (reference sequence). The V and J ends lost 2 bases and 3 bases respectively, with 13 bases between them. The CDR3 is 15 residues long. The CDR3 loop reads CASSLLNYGEETQYF. In nucleotides, the CDR3 is TGTGCCAGCAGCTTACTCAACTACGGGGAAGAGACCCAGTACTTC.

This clonotype was seen a handful of times. The chain carries TRBV7-9 and TRBJ2-6, with D tentatively TRBD1 (6 bases). CDR3 length equals 14 residues. V was clipped by 5 bases and J by 3 bases, with 8 bases between them. Germline CDR1 and CDR2: SEHNR and FQNEAQ (reference sequence). CDR3 loop: CASSKQGGANVLTF. In DNA, the CDR3 is TGTGCCAGCAGCAAACAGGGTGGGGCCAACGTCCTGACTTTC.